A single TCR beta chain is shown here with its context. This entry is derived from a study of blood T cell repertoires in COVID-19. As for the study in general: Sample material is recorded as cDNA or gDNA derived from T cells, B-cell-depleted T cells, or PBMCs.

In the study's own analysis: Amplification from reference gene primers served as the basis for estimated nucleated cell counts. This table comes from immunoSEQ multiplex PCR, and its TCRdb copy is limited to in-frame clones, with some not included. V, J and clone size are those of that table, while D and trimming were read from the DNA. The table shows approximately 250,000 clones, with about 86% occurring only once. V was cut by 0 bases and J by 8 bases, with 8 bases left in between. Germline loops: CDR1 LGHDT, CDR2 YNNKEL (reference sequence). The CDR3 is 14 residues long. Specimen: peripheral blood. The chain recombines TRBV3-1 (or the pseudogene TRBV3-2) with TRBJ1-6; perhaps TRBD1 as D (5 bases). This sequence was found in a man in his late teens or twenties with active or convalescent COVID-19. The CDR3, as DNA: TGTGCCAGCAGCCAAGAACAGGATCATTCACCCCTCCACTTT. Translated: CASSQEQDHSPLHF.